The TCR beta chain described here comes from a study of cytomegalovirus exposure and HLA in healthy donors. At the level of the study: Early released data comprised 80 million or so unique TCRs from HLA-typed donors.

CDR3 length equals 16 residues. Germline V gives CDR1 MNHEY, CDR2 SVGAGI. Germline trimming cut 4 bases from V and 2 bases from J; bases unmatched to any gene: 7. The PCR made use of 60 Vbeta and 13 Jbeta primers. Only in-frame clones appear in the TCRdb table, and some are missing; sequencing was by immunoSEQ multiplex PCR. This sample yields 100,000 to 150,000 clones, of which about 80% are seen a single time; 7.5% to 9.5% belongs to the top ten. Sequenced material: PBMCs. The clonotype was recovered from a female donor in good health and CMV-seropositive. V and J are TRBV6-5 and TRBJ2-1; TRBD2 agrees at 8 bases. In DNA, the CDR3 is TGTGCCAGCAGTTCCATGGGAGCGGGGGCCTACAATGAGCAGTTCTTC. It codes for CASSSMGAGAYNEQFF.